Sequencing of this T cell receptor (beta chain) was carried out in a study of blood T cell repertoires in COVID-19. Overall study: Samples representing acute and convalescent COVID-19 were sourced from the United States, Italy and Spain. PBMCs, B-cell-depleted T cells, or T cells provided the cDNA or gDNA that made up the material.

Seattle's enrolled individuals joined amid active infection and were then monitored longitudinally. Under the authors' procedure: Estimation of nucleated cell counts was performed using reference gene primer amplification. TCRdb keeps only in-frame clones here, not all; method: immunoSEQ multiplex PCR. V, J and clone size are those of that table, while D and trimming were read from the DNA. The sample includes about 330,000 clones, 87% of them seen just once. Trimming removed 5 bases at V and 5 bases at J, with 24 bases between. Germline values: CDR1 SGHVS, CDR2 FNYEAQ. CDR3 size: 17 residues. This chain uses TRBV7-6 with TRBJ2-5, with a possible D match to TRBD1 (6 bases). Sequencing input: peripheral blood. The TCR comes from a man between 25 and 39 years old with COVID-19, enrolled during active disease. The CDR3 region has the DNA TGTGCCAGCAGCCCACGACCGGGACACACCTCGGAGGAGACCCAGTACTTC. Translation gives CASSPRPGHTSEETQYF.